The sequence of this T cell receptor (beta chain) was determined in a study of cytomegalovirus exposure and HLA in healthy donors. Primers for the PCR totalled 60 Vbeta and 13 Jbeta. Generated by immunoSEQ multiplex PCR, the TCRdb table keeps only in-frame clones and is missing some. Of 95,000 to 150,000 clones listed, roughly 80% are singletons. CDR1 is SGHRS, CDR2 YFSETQ, per germline. J gave up 0 bases and V 4 bases, and 7 bases lay outside the gene matches. CDR3 size: 16 residues. The chain couples TRBV5-1 to TRBJ2-3; 8 nucleotides agree with TRBD2. Specimen: PBMCs. This clonotype was sampled from a female donor in good health and CMV-seropositive. This CDR3 is CASSVMRGASTDTQYF. The CDR3 coding sequence is TGCGCCAGCAGCGTAATGCGGGGGGCCAGCACAGATACGCAGTATTTT.